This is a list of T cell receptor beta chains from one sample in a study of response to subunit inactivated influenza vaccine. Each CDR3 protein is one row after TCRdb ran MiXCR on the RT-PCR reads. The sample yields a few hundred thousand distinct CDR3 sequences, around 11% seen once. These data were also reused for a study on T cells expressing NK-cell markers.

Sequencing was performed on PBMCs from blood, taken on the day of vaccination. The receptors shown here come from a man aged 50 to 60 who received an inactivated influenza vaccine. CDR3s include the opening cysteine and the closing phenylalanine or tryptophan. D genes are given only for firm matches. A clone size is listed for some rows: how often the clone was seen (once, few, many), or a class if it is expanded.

CDR3: CSVRQGNNLQETQYF
DNA: TGCAGCGTTAGGCAGGGTAACAACCTCCAAGAGACCCAGTACTTC
size: NA
J: TRBJ2-5
D: NA
V: TRBV29-1

CDR3: CASSHESNYGYTF
DNA: TGTGCCAGCAGCCACGAATCTAACTATGGCTACACCTTC
size: NA
J: TRBJ1-2
D: NA
V: TRBV6-1

CDR3: CASSRMSPSSGNTIYF
DNA: TGTGCCAGCAGTCGAATGAGTCCCTCCTCTGGAAACACCATATATTTT
size: many
J: TRBJ1-3
D: NA
V: TRBV12-3/TRBV12-4

CDR3: CASSISGRAEQFF
DNA: TGCGCCAGCAGCATAAGCGGGAGGGCCGAGCAGTTCTTC
size: few
J: TRBJ2-1
D: TRBD2
V: TRBV5-1

CDR3: CASSSPGQGAYNEQFF
DNA: TGCGCCAGCAGCTCCCCGGGACAGGGGGCTTACAATGAGCAGTTCTTC
size: NA
J: TRBJ2-1
D: TRBD1
V: TRBV4-1

CDR3: CSVVVGQAYEQYF
DNA: TGCAGCGTTGTCGTTGGGCAGGCCTACGAGCAGTACTTC
size: NA
J: TRBJ2-7
D: NA
V: TRBV29-1

CDR3: CASSQSETYEQYF
DNA: TGCGCCAGCAGCCAATCAGAAACCTACGAGCAGTACTTC
size: few
J: TRBJ2-7
D: NA
V: TRBV4-1

CDR3: CASSLQTDNTGELFF
DNA: TGTGCCAGCAGCTTACAGACGGATAACACCGGGGAGCTGTTTTTT
size: NA
J: TRBJ2-2
D: NA
V: TRBV7-2

CDR3: CASSSQGSGSYNEQFF
DNA: TGTGCCAGCAGCTCCCAGGGGAGCGGCTCCTACAATGAGCAGTTCTTC
size: NA
J: TRBJ2-1
D: NA
V: TRBV7-2

CDR3: CASSKERKETQYF
DNA: TGTGCCAGCAGCAAAGAACGAAAAGAGACCCAGTACTTC
size: few
J: TRBJ2-5
D: NA
V: TRBV21-1

CDR3: CSARALARETQYF
DNA: TGCAGTGCTAGGGCACTAGCTCGAGAGACCCAGTACTTC
size: few
J: TRBJ2-5
D: NA
V: TRBV20-1

CDR3: CASSPQAASSYEQYF
DNA: TGTGCCAGCAGCCCCCAAGCGGCGAGCTCCTACGAGCAGTACTTC
size: NA
J: TRBJ2-7
D: NA
V: TRBV12-3/TRBV12-4

CDR3: CSVDTTGDAYNEQFF
DNA: TGCAGCGTTGATACTACAGGGGATGCCTACAATGAGCAGTTCTTC
size: NA
J: TRBJ2-1
D: TRBD1
V: TRBV29-1

CDR3: CASSVVVEQYF
DNA: TGTGCCAGCAGTGTGGTAGTGGAGCAGTACTTC
size: few
J: TRBJ2-7
D: NA
V: TRBV2

CDR3: CSARRGTGDYEQYF
DNA: TGCAGTGCTAGACGCGGGACAGGGGACTACGAGCAGTACTTC
size: NA
J: TRBJ2-7
D: TRBD1
V: TRBV20-1

CDR3: CASSLGGTFSYNEQFF
DNA: TGTGCCAGCAGCTTAGGCGGGACATTTTCCTACAATGAGCAGTTCTTC
size: NA
J: TRBJ2-1
D: NA
V: TRBV13

CDR3: CASSLDLFRHQNTGELFF
DNA: TGTGCCAGCAGCTTAGACCTATTTAGACACCAGAACACCGGGGAGCTGTTTTTT
size: NA
J: TRBJ2-2
D: NA
V: TRBV11-2

CDR3: CSARGGRLEQFF
DNA: TGCAGTGCTAGAGGGGGGCGGTTGGAGCAGTTCTTC
size: NA
J: TRBJ2-1
D: NA
V: TRBV20-1

CDR3: CASSLELRDRRSGSRYNEQFF
DNA: TGTGCCAGCAGCTTAGAGCTTCGGGACAGACGGAGCGGGAGTCGTTACAATGAGCAGTTCTTC
size: NA
J: TRBJ2-1
D: NA
V: TRBV7-6

CDR3: CASSRTGQDSGNTIYF
DNA: TGCGCCAGCAGCCGGACTGGACAGGACTCTGGAAACACCATATATTTT
size: many
J: TRBJ1-3
D: TRBD1
V: TRBV4-1

CDR3: CASSFLWGAETQYF
DNA: TGTGCCAGCAGTTTTCTATGGGGGGCAGAGACCCAGTACTTC
size: NA
J: TRBJ2-5
D: NA
V: TRBV28

CDR3: CASSHTGGNSPLHF
DNA: TGTGCCAGCAGTCACACAGGCGGAAATTCACCCCTCCACTTT
size: NA
J: TRBJ1-6
D: NA
V: TRBV12-3/TRBV12-4

CDR3: CASSQDWGVTYNEQFF
DNA: TGTGCCAGCAGCCAAGATTGGGGGGTAACCTACAATGAGCAGTTCTTC
size: few
J: TRBJ2-1
D: NA
V: TRBV14

CDR3: CSAKTGTVNTGELFF
DNA: TGCAGCGCAAAGACCGGGACAGTTAACACCGGGGAGCTGTTTTTT
size: few
J: TRBJ2-2
D: TRBD1
V: TRBV29-1

CDR3: CASSLGPGARRISSYNEQFF
DNA: TGTGCCAGCAGCTTGGGACCGGGGGCAAGGCGGATAAGCTCCTACAATGAGCAGTTCTTC
size: few
J: TRBJ2-1
D: NA
V: TRBV5-6

CDR3: CAIRRGGLAENTGELFF
DNA: TGTGCCATCAGGAGGGGAGGACTAGCGGAGAACACCGGGGAGCTGTTTTTT
size: many
J: TRBJ2-2
D: TRBD2
V: TRBV10-3

CDR3: CASSRSGTRYNEQFF
DNA: TGTGCCAGCAGTCGCAGCGGGACCCGCTACAATGAGCAGTTCTTC
size: NA
J: TRBJ2-1
D: TRBD2
V: TRBV6-1

CDR3: CASSVAQGGHNSPLHF
DNA: TGTGCCAGCAGCGTAGCACAGGGGGGACATAATTCACCCCTCCACTTT
size: NA
J: TRBJ1-6
D: TRBD1
V: TRBV9

CDR3: CASTGLGTDTQYF
DNA: TGTGCCAGCACAGGGTTGGGCACAGATACGCAGTATTTT
size: many
J: TRBJ2-3
D: NA
V: TRBV9

CDR3: CASSLLRQGGNEQFF
DNA: TGTGCCAGCAGCCTTCTCAGGCAGGGAGGCAATGAGCAGTTCTTC
size: NA
J: TRBJ2-1
D: NA
V: TRBV16

CDR3: CSAQGRQNSPLHF
DNA: TGCAGTGCCCAGGGGAGACAGAATTCACCCCTCCACTTT
size: few
J: TRBJ1-6
D: NA
V: TRBV20-1

CDR3: CASRRLAKNIQYF
DNA: TGTGCCAGCAGGCGACTCGCCAAAAACATTCAGTACTTC
size: few
J: TRBJ2-4
D: NA
V: TRBV11-2

CDR3: CASSQGLSLNHEQYF
DNA: TGCGCCAGCAGCCAAGGACTTTCGCTAAATCACGAGCAGTACTTC
size: NA
J: TRBJ2-7
D: NA
V: TRBV4-3

CDR3: CASTLGTTDTQYF
DNA: TGTGCCAGCACCTTGGGAACCACAGATACGCAGTATTTT
size: NA
J: TRBJ2-3
D: NA
V: TRBV7-9

CDR3: CASSLATGLQETQYF
DNA: TGCGCCAGCAGCTTGGCGACAGGACTACAAGAGACCCAGTACTTC
size: NA
J: TRBJ2-5
D: NA
V: TRBV5-1

CDR3: CASSLRASGNEQFF
DNA: TGCGCCAGCAGCTTGAGAGCGTCGGGCAATGAGCAGTTCTTC
size: many
J: TRBJ2-1
D: NA
V: TRBV5-1

CDR3: CASSSGWEETQYF
DNA: TGTGCCAGCAGTAGCGGTTGGGAAGAGACCCAGTACTTC
size: NA
J: TRBJ2-5
D: NA
V: TRBV7-9

CDR3: CASEPLGTNTGELFF
DNA: TGCGCCAGCGAACCTCTCGGGACGAACACCGGGGAGCTGTTTTTT
size: many
J: TRBJ2-2
D: NA
V: TRBV5-1

CDR3: CASSSIGQGAFEQYF
DNA: TGTGCCAGCAGCTCTATTGGACAGGGGGCATTTGAGCAGTACTTC
size: few
J: TRBJ2-7
D: TRBD1
V: TRBV7-2

CDR3: CASSSPETLETQYF
DNA: TGTGCCAGCAGTTCCCCCGAGACCTTGGAGACCCAGTACTTC
size: few
J: TRBJ2-5
D: NA
V: TRBV12-3/TRBV12-4

CDR3: CAINDREGQPQHF
DNA: TGTGCCATCAATGACAGGGAGGGTCAGCCCCAGCATTTT
size: NA
J: TRBJ1-5
D: TRBD1
V: TRBV10-3

CDR3: CASSYRELANEQFF
DNA: TGTGCCAGCAGTTACAGGGAACTAGCGAATGAGCAGTTCTTC
size: NA
J: TRBJ2-1
D: TRBD2
V: TRBV6-5